This T cell receptor beta chain was found in a study of blood T cell repertoires in COVID-19. Study information: The samples span acute and convalescent COVID-19 from the United States, Italy and Spain. PBMCs, B-cell-depleted T cells, or T cells provided the cDNA or gDNA that made up the material.

Trimming cost V 8 bases and J 0 bases, with 13 bases left between them. Germline loops: CDR1 MNHEY, CDR2 SVGAGI. The CDR3 is 14 residues long. Authors' data handling: Using reference gene primer amplification, nucleated cell counts were estimated. Profiling relied on immunoSEQ multiplex PCR, and the TCRdb table lists in-frame clones only, not all of them. The V and J calls and clone size come from that table; D and trimming were worked out from the DNA. In the table there are some 220,000 clones, 80% to 85% of which are singletons. Sample: peripheral blood. The chain combines TRBV6-5 with TRBJ1-1; a possible D gene is TRBD1 (5 bases). This TCR came from a woman aged 55-75 years who had recovered from COVID-19. The CDR3 is CASRRGVMNTEAFF. In DNA form, the CDR3 reads TGTGCCAGCCGAAGGGGTGTGATGAACACTGAAGCTTTCTTT.